The entry below describes one T cell receptor (beta chain). This clonotype has just a few counts. Its target antigen remains unknown. There are no base qualities to consult, and no much larger clone falls within one base. Libraries were constructed by multiplex PCR. Sequencing used an Illumina HiSeq 4000. TCR beta libraries were built with iRepertoire HTBI primers and Arm-PCR amplification of CDR3 regions. Gel purification was performed on PCR products prior to sequencing. Under the source paper's analysis protocol: Gene usage analysis of CDR3 amino acid clonotypes used the 62 TRBV and 11 to 15 TRBJ segments found across samples. Filtered high-quality paired reads were merged into contigs using COPE and FqMerger. Contigs were aligned with BLAST to IMGT TRBV, TRBD and TRBJ reference genes, and CDR3 was defined per IMGT. Any clonotype with a frequency above 0.1% was counted as a highly expanded clone. Shannon entropy was used to measure repertoire diversity, and the Gini coefficient was used to measure V-J evenness. A clonotype found in more than one individual was treated as public. TCRdb reworked the public reads: Q25 trimming with fastp, MiXCR clone assembly, productive beta chains retained. Each entry is one CDR3 protein sequence, shown with its most common DNA and genes. In this record, the V and J calls reflect TCRdb's handling and not the investigators' own analysis. This sample comprises 400,000 to 500,000 distinct CDR3 sequences, under 15% of them detected only once. Over 15% of the sample goes to the ten largest clones.

V has 6 bases trimmed and J has 3 bases trimmed; junction bases matching no gene number 4. Its CDR3 holds 15 amino acids, cysteine through phenylalanine. Only the CDR3 portion is preserved as DNA: 45 bases, with reading frame beginning at the first base. This entry comes from a study of regulatory T cells in long-lasting Graves disease listed by TCRdb under 2021. Regarding the research as a whole: Patients with newly diagnosed Graves' disease had been on antithyroid drugs for under 3 months. A total of roughly 35 samples underwent TCR sequencing: approximately 13 from persistent and some 20 from newly diagnosed Graves' disease patients. The study was registered as a clinical trial and conducted in China. This study used TCR sequencing and RNA sequencing of peripheral blood to compare persistent Graves' disease patients against newly diagnosed Graves' disease patients.

What the authors observed across the whole study: Because the primary lesion, thyroid tissue, could not be accessed, the study looked at peripheral blood alone. As a limitation, the authors acknowledged that the small sample size may reduce accuracy. Patients with persistent disease shared more public clonotypes (about 2,700) than newly diagnosed patients did (approximately 1,000). Preferential use of TRBV28, TRBJ1-2 and TRBJ2-5 was observed in persistent disease, whereas TRBV20-1 and TRBJ2-1 were favored in newly diagnosed disease. Only the TCR beta chain was sequenced and analyzed. Persistent Graves' disease patients showed lower TCR Shannon entropy and fewer highly expanded clones than newly diagnosed patients, suggesting clonal expansion.

The label giving this sample's time point can be read as: newly diagnosed GD, antithyroid drugs for less than 3 months. RNA was extracted from PBMCs in TRIzol for both TCR sequencing and RNA sequencing. The diagnosis of Graves' disease was made according to American Thyroid Association guidelines. Patients for the study were recruited at an endocrinology department in Xi'an, China. Each patient gave approximately 8.8 milliliters of peripheral blood, collected in an EDTA anticoagulant tube. PBMCs were isolated by Ficoll Paque Plus density gradient separation without further T cell sorting. An Agilent 2100 Bioanalyzer and agarose gel were used to check RNA quality, and a NanoDrop 2000 was used to measure RNA concentration. These same records also appear under a second study, on T cells in Graves' hyperthyroidism and ophthalmopathy. The second publication reports: Stable Graves' hyperthyroidism was defined as no progression to ophthalmopathy during 18 months of follow-up. Hyperthyroidism patients were aged 18 to 65 years and newly diagnosed, with disease duration of less than 2 months. Patients with uncontrolled infections, other autoimmune diseases, pregnancy or lactation were excluded. Diagnoses were based on clinical symptoms, serum thyroxine and TRAb, thyroid ultrasound and orbital computed tomography. For the first round of RT-PCR on the TCR CDR3, the HTBI primer set was used together with the Qiagen OneStep RT-PCR kit. Most expanded thyroid clonotypes (frequency above 0.001) were also detected in blood, a finding suggesting that blood repertoires may reflect thyroid immune responses. A 13 V-J signature model separated ophthalmopathy from stable hyperthyroidism, with over 85% sensitivity and 81.08% specificity in cross-validation and 80%/75% in testing. In validation, the model predicted progression to ophthalmopathy with approximately 70% sensitivity and less than 75% specificity, a median of 6.5 months before onset. To identify distinguishing TCR V-J signatures, a discovery cohort of about 95 patients was used, comprising some 45 with Graves' ophthalmopathy and around 57 with stable Graves' hyperthyroidism. Prospective prediction of ophthalmopathy was tested in an independent validation cohort consisting of 18 hyperthyroidism patients and around 16 patients who later progressed to ophthalmopathy. The roughly 91 discovery patients were randomly divided into training and test sets at a 7:3 ratio. Thyroid tissue and blood T-cell repertoires from roughly 6 Graves' hyperthyroidism patients were also compared in the study. After blood sampling, hyperthyroidism patients were treated with methimazole at a starting dose of 30 mg daily, and ophthalmopathy patients were treated with high-dose intravenous methylprednisolone. A second multiplex PCR round built the libraries, followed by size selection and purification. Libraries were sequenced paired-end with 100 bp reads on an Illumina HiSeq2000. SOAPnuke was used to process the raw data, throwing out any read that contained adapters or uncalled bases, had a mean Phred below 15, or lacked an exact constant-primer or identifier match. High-quality paired reads were merged with COPE v1.2.5, and unique nucleotide sequences were defined as clonotypes. MiTCR v1.1 was used to align the clonotypes against IMGT TRBV, TRBD and TRBJ reference segments. Only V-J combinations with frequency above 0.0001, covering 98% to 99.2% of repertoires, were analysed. The TCS score was defined as F50 (clonal expansion) divided by E x V (chaos), with BLOSUM62-based TCRdist calculated between CDR3 peptides within each V-J. Welch's t-statistics and random forest reduced approximately 520 V-J features to under 15, which were used in a naive Bayes classifier (R e1071). No statistical method was used to set the sample size in advance, and investigators knew the group allocation. The paper reports TCR Vbeta CDR3 sequencing of fewer than 150 peripheral blood samples: around 45 ophthalmopathy, about 75 hyperthyroidism and approximately 17 progressor patients.

Sequencing was performed on peripheral blood mononuclear cells (PBMCs), taken at new diagnosis, from a patient treated with antithyroid drugs. Here the chain combines TRBV12-3 or TRBV12-4 and TRBJ1-6, with 8 bases matching TRBD1. This receptor was obtained from a woman in her thirties with Graves disease. Donor details come from another sample of the same person, matched by shared clones. The DNA sequence is as follows: TGTGCCAGCAGGCCCGGGACAGGCTATAATTCACCCCTCCACTTT. The translation is CASRPGTGYNSPLHF.